This TCR beta chain is drawn from a study of shared clonotypes between healthy human individuals. General study findings and limits: Naive subsets typically showed greater estimated richness than memory subsets.

As to this clone: Its matching antigen is unknown.

CD4+ cells yielded CD45RA+ naive and CD45RA-negative memory subsets. The CDR3 spans 15 residues. CDR1 and CDR2 (germline): SGDLS, YYNGEE. Trimming cost V 0 bases and J 6 bases; bases outside gene matches: 8. Some clones are missing from TCRdb's copy, which holds only in-frame ones; the method was immunoSEQ multiplex PCR. In the table there are about 2 million clones, 85% to 95% of which are singletons. The clonotype was recovered from a man aged 18 to 35 in good health. Specimen: naive CD4+ T cells sorted from blood. As for subset: CD45RA+ positively selected. The chain combines TRBV9 with TRBJ2-7; 8 nucleotides match TRBD1. In nucleotides, the CDR3 is TGTGCCAGCAGCGTAGGAGGACAGGGTTTTGCCGAGCAGTACTTC. Residues: CASSVGGQGFAEQYF.